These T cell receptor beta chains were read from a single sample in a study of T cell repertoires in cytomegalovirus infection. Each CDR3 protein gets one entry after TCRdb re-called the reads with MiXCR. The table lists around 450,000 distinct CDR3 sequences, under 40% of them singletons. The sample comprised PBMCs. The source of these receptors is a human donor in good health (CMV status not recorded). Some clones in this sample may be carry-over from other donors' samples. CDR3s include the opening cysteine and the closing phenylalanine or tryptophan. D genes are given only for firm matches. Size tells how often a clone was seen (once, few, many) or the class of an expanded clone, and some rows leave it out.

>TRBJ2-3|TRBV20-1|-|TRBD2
TGCAGTGCTAGGTTTGGTAGCGGGGGGAGAGATACGCAGTATTTT
CSARFGSGGRDTQYF
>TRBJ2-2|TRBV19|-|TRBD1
TGTGCCAGTAGCTTTCTTCAGGGGGCCCCCGGGGAGCTGTTTTTT
CASSFLQGAPGELFF
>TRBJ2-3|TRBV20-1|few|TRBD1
TGCAGTGCTAAAACGGGACAGAGGAAAGATACGCAGTATTTT
CSAKTGQRKDTQYF
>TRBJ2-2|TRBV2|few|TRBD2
TGTGCCAGCAGGGAACTAGCGGGGGGACTCACCGGGGAGCTGTTTTTT
CASRELAGGLTGELFF
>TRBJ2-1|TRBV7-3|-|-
TGTGCCAGCAGCTTCGACCACTTAGGTGAGCAGTTCTTC
CASSFDHLGEQFF
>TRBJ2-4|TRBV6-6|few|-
TGTGCCAGCAGTTACTCGAGAGGGGTAGCCAAAAACATTCAGTACTTC
CASSYSRGVAKNIQYF
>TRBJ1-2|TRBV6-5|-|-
TGTGCCAGCAGTTACTCGGGCGGAATCTATGGCTACACCTTC
CASSYSGGIYGYTF
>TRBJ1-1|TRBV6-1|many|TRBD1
TGTGCCAGCAGTAAAATACAGGGGCCTGAAGCTTTCTTT
CASSKIQGPEAFF
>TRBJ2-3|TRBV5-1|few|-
TGCGCCAGCAGCTTGAGACCCGAAGCCCTCACAGATACGCAGTATTTT
CASSLRPEALTDTQYF
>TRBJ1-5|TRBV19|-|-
TGTGCCAGTAGTATTAAAGGGGGGAGCAATCAGCCCCAGCATTTT
CASSIKGGSNQPQHF
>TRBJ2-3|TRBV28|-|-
TGTGCCAGCAGCCATGGCGGGCCGAGCGGAGATACGCAGTATTTT
CASSHGGPSGDTQYF
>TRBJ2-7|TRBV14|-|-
TGTGCCAGCCGCCAATCGACATCTAACTCCTACGAGCAGTACTTC
CASRQSTSNSYEQYF
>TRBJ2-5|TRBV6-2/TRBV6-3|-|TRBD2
TGTGCCACGGCCCTAGCGGGGGGGTACCAAGAGACCCAGTACTTC
CATALAGGYQETQYF
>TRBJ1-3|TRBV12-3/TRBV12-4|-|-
TGTGCCAGCAGTTCCCCCCCCGGGACCGACATATATTTT
CASSSPPGTDIYF
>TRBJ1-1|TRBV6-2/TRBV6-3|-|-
TGTGCCAGCAGCTTGACAATCGGGAACACTGAAGCTTTCTTT
CASSLTIGNTEAFF
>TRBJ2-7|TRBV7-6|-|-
TGTGCCAGCAGCTCTGAAGTTGGCAGGGGGGGGTCCTACGAGCAGTACTTC
CASSSEVGRGGSYEQYF
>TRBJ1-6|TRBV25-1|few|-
TGTGCCAGCAGTGAATGGGGACCTCATTCACCCCTCCACTTT
CASSEWGPHSPLHF
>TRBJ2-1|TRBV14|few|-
TGTGCCAGCAGCCTTTCCCTGAACAATGAGCAGTTCTTC
CASSLSLNNEQFF
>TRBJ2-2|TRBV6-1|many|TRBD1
TGTGCCAGCAGAAGTCAGGGGGCCGGACCCGGGGAGCTGTTTTTT
CASRSQGAGPGELFF
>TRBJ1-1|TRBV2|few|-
TGTGCCAGCAGTGGGCGCAGGTTGAACACTGAAGCTTTCTTT
CASSGRRLNTEAFF
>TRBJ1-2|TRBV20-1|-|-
TGCAGTGCTAGGAACCCCTCTGAGGGACGCTATGGCTACACCTTC
CSARNPSEGRYGYTF
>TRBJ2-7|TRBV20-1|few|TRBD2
TGCAGTGCTAGAAGGACTAGCGGGGCCAACGAGCAGTACTTC
CSARRTSGANEQYF
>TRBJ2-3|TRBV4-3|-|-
TGCGCCAGCAGCCAAGTTACAGATACGCAGTATTTT
CASSQVTDTQYF
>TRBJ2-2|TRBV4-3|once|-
TGCGCCAGCAGCGGGCCCGTCATGGGGACCGGGGAGCTGTTTTTT
CASSGPVMGTGELFF
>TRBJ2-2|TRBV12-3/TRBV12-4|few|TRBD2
TGTGCCAGCAGGCCCAGCGGGGGGACCGGGGAGCTGTTTTTT
CASRPSGGTGELFF
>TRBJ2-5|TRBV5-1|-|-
TGCGCCAGCAGCGTCCCGGGACTCGAAGAGACCCAGTACTTC
CASSVPGLEETQYF
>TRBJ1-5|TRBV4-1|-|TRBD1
TGCGCCAGCAGCCAAGACCCACAGGGGGCACGGCAGCCCCAGCATTTT
CASSQDPQGARQPQHF
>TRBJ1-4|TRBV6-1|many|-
TGTGCCAGTGCGCTCGGAGAAAAACTGTTTTTT
CASALGEKLFF
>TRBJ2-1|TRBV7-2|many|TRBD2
TGTGCCAGCAGCTTAAGGCTAGCGGGGGGGGTCTCCTACAATGAGCAGTTCTTC
CASSLRLAGGVSYNEQFF
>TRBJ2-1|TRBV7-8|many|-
TGTGCCAGCAGCTTAGCGGCGGGGGCCTACAAGGGTGAGCAGTTCTTC
CASSLAAGAYKGEQFF
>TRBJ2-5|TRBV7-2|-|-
TGTGCCAGCAGCTTACGTCTGGGTTGGAGAACCGTATCGTTTGAATCAAAAGAGACCCAGTACTTC
CASSLRLGWRTVSFESKETQYF
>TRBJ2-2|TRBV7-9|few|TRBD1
TGTGCCAGCACTCTGGGACAGGCCGCGAACACCGGGGAGCTGTTTTTT
CASTLGQAANTGELFF
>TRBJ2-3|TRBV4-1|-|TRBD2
TGCGCCAGCAGCCAATTTCGAGCTAGCGGGGCCCCTAGCACAGATACGCAGTATTTT
CASSQFRASGAPSTDTQYF
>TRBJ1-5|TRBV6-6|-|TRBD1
TGTGCCAGCAGTTACCTATCACAGGGGCAGCCCCAGCATTTT
CASSYLSQGQPQHF
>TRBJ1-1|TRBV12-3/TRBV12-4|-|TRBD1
TGTGCCAGCACCTCCCCCCTCCGGGACAGAGAAGCTTTCTTT
CASTSPLRDREAFF
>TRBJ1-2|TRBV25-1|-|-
TGTGCCAGCAGTGAATATATTCAGGGGAAAACAGGGCTTCCGCTAGGCTACACCTTC
CASSEYIQGKTGLPLGYTF
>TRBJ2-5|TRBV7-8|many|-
TGTGCCAGCAGCAGTCGTGAGACCCAGTACTTC
CASSSRETQYF
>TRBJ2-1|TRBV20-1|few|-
TGCAGTGCTAGAGATCCGCGCACCCTCCTATACAATGAGCAGTTCTTC
CSARDPRTLLYNEQFF
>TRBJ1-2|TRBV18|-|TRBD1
TGTGCCAGCTCACGAGACAGGGAACGTGGGAATGGCTACACCTTC
CASSRDRERGNGYTF
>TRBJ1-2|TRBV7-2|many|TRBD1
TGTGCCAGCAGATACGGGACAGACTATGGCTACACCTTC
CASRYGTDYGYTF
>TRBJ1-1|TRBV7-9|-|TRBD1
TGTGCCAGCAGCTCGCCCGACAGGGGACGGAGCACTGAAGCTTTCTTT
CASSSPDRGRSTEAFF
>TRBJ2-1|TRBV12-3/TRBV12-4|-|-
TGTGCCAGCAGTTTCGCATCCGGGTACAATGAGCAGTTCTTC
CASSFASGYNEQFF
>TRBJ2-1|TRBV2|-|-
TGTGCCAGCAGTGAAGGGTCAATGGGGTACAATGAGCAGTTCTTC
CASSEGSMGYNEQFF
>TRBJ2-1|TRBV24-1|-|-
TGTGCCACCAGTGATTTGAAACGGACTACCCCCAATGAGCAGTTCTTC
CATSDLKRTTPNEQFF
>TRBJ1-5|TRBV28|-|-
TGTGCCAGCAGCCCTGGGCGCCAAGGTCAGACCCAGCATTTT
CASSPGRQGQTQHF
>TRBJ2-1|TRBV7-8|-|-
TGTGCCAGCAGCTTATCCGGCCGGTTTCTAACTAGTCACAATGAGCAGTTCTTC
CASSLSGRFLTSHNEQFF
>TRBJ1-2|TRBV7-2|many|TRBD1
TGTGCCAGCACCCCTGGGACAGTCTATGGCTACACCTTC
CASTPGTVYGYTF
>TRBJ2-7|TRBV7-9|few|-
TGTGCCAGCAGCTCTGGGGACTACGAGCAGTACTTC
CASSSGDYEQYF
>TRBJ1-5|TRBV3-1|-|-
TGTGCCAGCAGCCAAGACGGATGGAGCAATCAGCCCCAGCATTTT
CASSQDGWSNQPQHF
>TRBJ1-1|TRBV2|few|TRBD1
TGTGCCAGCAGTGAACAGGGGGCGGACTTGGGCACTGAAGCTTTCTTT
CASSEQGADLGTEAFF
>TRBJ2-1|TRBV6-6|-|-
TGTGCCAGCAGTGAGATGGGGGGGGCCGGGTGGGATGAGCAGTTCTTC
CASSEMGGAGWDEQFF
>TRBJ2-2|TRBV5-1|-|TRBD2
TGCGCCAGCAGCCCGGCCGGCGGGGGGACCAACACCGGGGAGCTGTTTTTT
CASSPAGGGTNTGELFF
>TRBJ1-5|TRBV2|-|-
TGTGCCAGCAGTGAAAGGAAAGCTCTAGCGGGGCCCCAGCATTTT
CASSERKALAGPQHF
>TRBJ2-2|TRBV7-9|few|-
TGTGCCAGCAGCCAGGGGGAGCTGTTTTTT
CASSQGELFF
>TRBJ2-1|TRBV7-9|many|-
TGTGCCAGCGGCGGGGACAGAAATACCCTAGAGCAGTTCTTC
CASGGDRNTLEQFF